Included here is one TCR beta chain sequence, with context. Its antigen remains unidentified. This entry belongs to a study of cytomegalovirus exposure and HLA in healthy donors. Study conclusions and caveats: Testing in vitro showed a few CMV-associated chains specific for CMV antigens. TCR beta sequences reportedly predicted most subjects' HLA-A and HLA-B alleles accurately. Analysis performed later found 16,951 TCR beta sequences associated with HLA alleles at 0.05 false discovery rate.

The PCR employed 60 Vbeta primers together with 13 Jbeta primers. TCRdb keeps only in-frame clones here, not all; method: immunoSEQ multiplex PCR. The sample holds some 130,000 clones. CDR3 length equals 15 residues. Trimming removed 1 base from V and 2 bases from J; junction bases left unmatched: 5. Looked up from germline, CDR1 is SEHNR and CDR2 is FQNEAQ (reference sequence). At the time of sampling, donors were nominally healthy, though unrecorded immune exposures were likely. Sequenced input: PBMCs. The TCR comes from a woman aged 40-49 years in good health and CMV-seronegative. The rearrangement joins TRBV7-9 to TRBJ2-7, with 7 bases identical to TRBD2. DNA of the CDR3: TGTGCCAGCAGCTTAGGGGACTATAAGGCCTACGAGCAGTACTTC. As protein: CASSLGDYKAYEQYF.